This TCR beta chain was sequenced during a study of T cells after yellow fever vaccination. Study background: With SMART-Seq v4 Ultra Low Input, the fractions containing low cell numbers were prepared.

Germline values: CDR1 SGHAT, CDR2 FQNNGV. The CDR3 runs 14 residues. V was clipped by 5 bases and J by 6 bases, with 16 bases between them. Overall study findings and caveats: Subsequent booster samples again held most clones from primary vaccination (approximately 95% CD4, 85% to 90% CD8). Weaker in magnitude, the secondary response showed a faster peak on day 5 versus 15.

Production of TCR cDNA was by 5'RACE template switching, which also added a universal primer site and UMIs. TCRdb re-derived calls from the 5' RACE reads in MiXCR, one entry per CDR3 protein. This repertoire shows 300,000 to 350,000 distinct CDR3 sequences, about 4.5% found once; its top ten account for roughly 21%. This clonotype occurred a few times. Its antigen is currently unknown. The clonotype was recovered from a man between 18 and 29 years old who received the YFV17D yellow fever vaccine. The material sequenced was PBMCs, taken 15 days after the yellow fever booster vaccination. The J gene is TRBJ1-1, the V gene TRBV11-2; possible D gene TRBD1, 5 bases. The CDR3 protein is CASSGEVGLAEAFF. In DNA form, the CDR3 reads TGTGCCAGCAGCGGAGAAGTGGGGCTCGCTGAAGCTTTCTTT. Based on the CDR3 plus reference TRBV11-2 and TRBJ1-1, the full variable domain is EAGVAQSPRYKIIEKRQSVAFWCNPISGHATLYWYQQILGQGPKLLIQFQNNGVVDDSQLPKDRFSAERLKGVDSTLKIQPAKLEDSAVYLCASSGEVGLAEAFFGQGTRLTVV.